The next 14 T cell receptor beta chains were all read from a single sample in a study of blood T cells in healthy people across ages. For the second PCR, which ran for about 6 to 12 cycles, a sample-barcoded 5' primer and a J-beta primer mix were used. TCRdb re-derived calls from the 5' RACE reads in MiXCR, one entry per CDR3 protein. The data show about 1.8 million distinct CDR3 sequences, with around half seen just once and around 2.1% held by the top ten. Sequencing was performed on blood. These receptors were taken from a woman aged 35 to 49 in good health.

The genes are TRBV2 and TRBJ1-1; D is unclear. This CDR3 has 13 amino acids. In germline, CDR1 is SNHLY, CDR2 FYNNEI. V gave up 6 bases and J gave up 5 bases, with 13 bases separating them. DNA for the CDR3: TGTGCCAGCAGAAACTCGGCCGGGACTGAAGCTTTCTTT. The encoded protein is CASRNSAGTEAFF.

The CDR3, as DNA: TGTGCCAGCAGCTTGAAGGGGATAGAGACCCAGTACTTC. Its protein product is CASSLKGIETQYF. This rearrangement joins TRBV7-9 to TRBJ2-5, with D possibly being TRBD1 (5 bases). CDR1 and CDR2 (germline): SEHNR, FQNEAQ (reference sequence). The CDR3 contains 13 residues. Trimming shortened V by 3 bases and J by 4 bases, and 9 bases separated the two germline ends. The complete variable domain, with remaining parts taken from reference TRBV7-9 and TRBJ2-5, reads DTGVSQNPRHKITKRGQNVTFRCDPISEHNRLYWYRQTLGQGPEFLTYFQNEAQLEKSRLLSDRFSAERPKGSFSTLEIQRTEQGDSAMYLCASSLKGIETQYFGPGTRLLVL.

The genes are TRBV2 and TRBJ2-1; 9 bases match TRBD2. Germline V gene data show CDR1 as SNHLY and CDR2 as FYNNEI. This CDR3 has 17 residues. After removal of 5 bases from V and 10 bases from J, the junction contained 18 bases not matched to a gene. Here the CDR3 reads CASSKFHGTSNSGEQFF. The CDR3 nucleotides read TGTGCCAGCAGTAAGTTCCACGGGACTAGCAATTCGGGCGAGCAGTTCTTC.

V usage is TRBV3-1 and J usage is TRBJ1-1, with D possibly matching TRBD1 (5 bases). V lost 3 bases to trimming and J lost 0 bases, with 11 bases between them. CDR3 length: 15 residues. Germline V CDR1 and CDR2: LGHDT, YNNKEL (reference sequence). CDR3: CASSHPGRLNTEAFF. The CDR3 region has the DNA TGTGCCAGCAGCCACCCGGGACGGCTGAACACTGAAGCTTTCTTT.

This clonotype has more than one count but fewer than ten. The chain recombines TRBV6-5 with TRBJ2-5, with no clear D. The CDR3 is 13 residues long. Germline assignment: CDR1 MNHEY and CDR2 SVGAGI. Trimming removed 1 base from V and 1 base from J, with 4 bases in between. In DNA form, the CDR3 reads TGTGCCAGCAGTTACTTGTCCCAAGAGACCCAGTACTTC. Amino acid sequence: CASSYLSQETQYF.

This chain uses TRBV6-2 or TRBV6-3 with TRBJ2-5; possibly TRBD2 for D (6 bases). V was cut by 5 bases and J by 4 bases, with 17 bases left in between. Germline V gene sequence: CDR1 MNHEY, CDR2 SVGEGT. The CDR3 totals 15 residues. CDR3 sequence: CASSRASAGRETQYF. DNA for the CDR3: TGTGCCAGCAGTAGGGCTAGCGCCGGAAGAGAGACCCAGTACTTC.

In its sample, this clonotype was seen a few times. A read error may produce the germline difference seen at one junction end. The chain employs TRBV7-7 and TRBJ2-3; D gene unclear. The germline gives CDR1 SSHAT, CDR2 FNYEAQ (reference sequence). The CDR3 covers 15 residues. This CDR3 reads CASSDRNSLGDTQYF. The CDR3 nucleotides are TGTGCTAGCAGCGACCGCAACTCGTTAGGGGATACGCAGTATTTT.

This chain uses TRBV28 with TRBJ2-7; 10 bases fit TRBD2. There are 15 residues in the CDR3. V dropped 8 bases and J dropped 0; count of bases not matched to a gene: 7. Looked up from germline, CDR1 is MDHEN and CDR2 is SYDVKM. CDR3 amino acids: CASHLSGGSSYEQYF. DNA for the CDR3: TGTGCCAGCCACCTTAGCGGGGGGAGCTCCTACGAGCAGTACTTC.

This clonotype has a handful of counts. This chain joins TRBV5-5 and TRBJ2-5; a possible D gene is TRBD1 (6 bases). Germline V gives CDR1 SGHKS, CDR2 YYEKEE (reference sequence). Between the trimmed V and J ends, which lost 4 bases and 5 bases, there was a span of 18 bases. The CDR3 covers 15 residues. DNA of the CDR3: TGTGCCAGCAGCCCAGGGACACTGGAAGCGGAGACCCAGTACTTC. Amino acid sequence: CASSPGTLEAETQYF. The entire variable domain, with the rest obtained from reference TRBV5-5 and TRBJ2-5, is as follows: DAGVTQSPTHLIKTRGQQVTLRCSPISGHKSVSWYQQVLGQGPQFIFQYYEKEERGRGNFPDRFSARQFPNYSSELNVNALLLGDSALYLCASSPGTLEAETQYFGPGTRLLVL.

Notes on this clonotype: Germline is not matched at one junction end, which may reflect a read error. This rearrangement joins TRBV6-1 to TRBJ2-7, with a weak D call TRBD1 (5 bases). The CDR3 sequence is 15 residues long. CDR1 is MNHNS, CDR2 SASEGT, per germline. Here the CDR3 reads CANSSRVGVLYEQYF. The CDR3 bases are TGTGCCAACAGTTCCAGGGTTGGGGTTTTATACGAGCAGTACTTC.

The chain links TRBV29-1 to TRBJ2-7, with D perhaps matching TRBD1 or TRBD2 (5 bases each). Trimming took off 7 bases at V and 6 bases at J, with 22 bases between the two ends. The CDR3 is 14 amino acids. Germline CDR1 is SQVTM and CDR2 is ANQGSEA. CDR3 in amino acids: CSGSLSRGPGEQYF. CDR3 bases: TGCAGCGGATCCCTCAGCCGGGGCCCCGGCGAGCAGTACTTC.

V is TRBV20-1 and J is TRBJ2-7, with TRBD2 identical over 11 bases. The germline V gene has CDR1 DFQATT and CDR2 SNEGSKA (reference sequence). V trimming: 6 bases; J trimming: 3 bases; junction bases outside the gene matches: 10. The CDR3 is 15 residues long. The CDR3 DNA follows: TGCAGTGCAGGACTAGCGGGTGGGCTACTCTACGAGCAGTACTTC. Protein sequence: CSAGLAGGLLYEQYF.

The chain carries TRBV28 and TRBJ2-2; TRBD1 matches at 7 bases. The CDR3 consists of 16 residues. CDR1 MDHEN and CDR2 SYDVKM come from the germline V gene. V gave up 2 bases and J gave up 7 bases; unmatched junction bases: 10. The CDR3 is CASSLPQTGFGGELFF. DNA for the CDR3: TGTGCCAGCAGTTTACCCCAGACAGGGTTTGGCGGGGAGCTGTTTTTT.

In DNA form, the CDR3 reads TGTGCCAGCAGTGAAGGATTCGGACAGGGAAGCATCGGTAATTCACCCCTCCACTTT. Residues: CASSEGFGQGSIGNSPLHF. The rearrangement links TRBV25-1 to TRBJ1-6, with TRBD1 identical over 8 bases. Losses at the gene ends were 2 bases for V and 6 bases for J; bases not matched to a gene: 15. Germline values: CDR1 MGHDK, CDR2 SYGVNS. The length of the CDR3 is 19 residues.